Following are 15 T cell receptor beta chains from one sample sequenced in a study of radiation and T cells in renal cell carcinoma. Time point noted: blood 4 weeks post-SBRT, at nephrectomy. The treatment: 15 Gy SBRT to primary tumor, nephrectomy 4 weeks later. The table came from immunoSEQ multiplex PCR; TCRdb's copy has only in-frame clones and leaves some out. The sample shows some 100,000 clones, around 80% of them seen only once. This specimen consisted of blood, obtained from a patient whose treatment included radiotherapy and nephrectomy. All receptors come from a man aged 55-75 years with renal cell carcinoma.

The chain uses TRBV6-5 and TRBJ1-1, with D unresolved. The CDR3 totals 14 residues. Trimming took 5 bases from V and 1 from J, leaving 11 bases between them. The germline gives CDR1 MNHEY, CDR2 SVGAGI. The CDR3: CASSPSWGNTEAFF. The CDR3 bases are TGTGCCAGCAGTCCCAGCTGGGGGAACACTGAAGCTTTCTTT.

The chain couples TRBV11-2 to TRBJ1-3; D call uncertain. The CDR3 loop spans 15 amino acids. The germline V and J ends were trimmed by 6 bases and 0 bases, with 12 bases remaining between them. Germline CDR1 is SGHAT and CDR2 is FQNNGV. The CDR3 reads CASSRGPYSGNTIYF. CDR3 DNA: TGTGCCAGCAGTCGAGGGCCCTACTCTGGAAACACCATATATTTT.

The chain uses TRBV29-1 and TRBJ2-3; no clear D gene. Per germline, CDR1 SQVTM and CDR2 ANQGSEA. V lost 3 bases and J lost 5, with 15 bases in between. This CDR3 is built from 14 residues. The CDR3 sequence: CSVDGWVVKDTQYF. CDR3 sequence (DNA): TGCAGCGTTGATGGGTGGGTGGTGAAAGATACGCAGTATTTT.

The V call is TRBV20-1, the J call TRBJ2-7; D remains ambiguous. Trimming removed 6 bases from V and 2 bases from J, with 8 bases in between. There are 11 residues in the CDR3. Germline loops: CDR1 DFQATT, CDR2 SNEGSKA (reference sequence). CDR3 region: CSAMMAYEQYF. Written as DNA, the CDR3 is TGCAGTGCGATGATGGCCTACGAGCAGTACTTC.

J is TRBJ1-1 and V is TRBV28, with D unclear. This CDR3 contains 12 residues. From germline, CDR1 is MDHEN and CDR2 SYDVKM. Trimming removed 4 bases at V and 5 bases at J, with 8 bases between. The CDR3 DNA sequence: TGTGCCAGCAGTTACGTTCTGACTGAAGCTTTCTTT. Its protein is CASSYVLTEAFF.

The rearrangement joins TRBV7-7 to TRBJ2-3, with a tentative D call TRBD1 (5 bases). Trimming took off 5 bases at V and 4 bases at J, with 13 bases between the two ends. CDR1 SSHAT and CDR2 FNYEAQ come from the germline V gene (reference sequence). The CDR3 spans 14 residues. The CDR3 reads CASSPTRVADTQYF. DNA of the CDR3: TGTGCCAGCAGCCCAACCAGGGTCGCAGATACGCAGTATTTT.

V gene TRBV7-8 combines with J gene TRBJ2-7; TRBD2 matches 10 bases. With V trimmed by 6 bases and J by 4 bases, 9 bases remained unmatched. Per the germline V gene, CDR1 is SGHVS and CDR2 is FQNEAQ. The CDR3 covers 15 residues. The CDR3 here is CASRSLAGGKYEQYF. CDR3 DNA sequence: TGTGCCAGCAGATCCTTAGCGGGAGGAAAGTACGAGCAGTACTTC.

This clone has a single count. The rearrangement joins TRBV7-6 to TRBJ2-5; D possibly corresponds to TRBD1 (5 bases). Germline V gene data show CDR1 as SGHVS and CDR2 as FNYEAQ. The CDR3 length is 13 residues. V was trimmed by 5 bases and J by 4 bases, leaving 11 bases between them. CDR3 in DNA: TGTGCCAGCAGCCCCCTAAGGGGAGAGACCCAGTACTTC. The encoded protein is CASSPLRGETQYF.

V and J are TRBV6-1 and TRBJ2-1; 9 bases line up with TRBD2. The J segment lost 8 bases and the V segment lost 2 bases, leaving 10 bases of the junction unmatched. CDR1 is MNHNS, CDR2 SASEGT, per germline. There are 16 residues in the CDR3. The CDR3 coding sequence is TGTGCCAGCAGTGAACTCCCCGCGGGAGGGCCCCATGAGCAGTTCTTC. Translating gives CASSELPAGGPHEQFF.

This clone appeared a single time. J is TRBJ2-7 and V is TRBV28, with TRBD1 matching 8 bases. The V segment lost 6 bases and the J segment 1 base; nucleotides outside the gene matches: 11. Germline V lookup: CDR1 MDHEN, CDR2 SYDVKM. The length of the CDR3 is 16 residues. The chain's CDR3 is CASRTTGATFSYEQYF. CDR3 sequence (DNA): TGTGCCAGCAGAACGACAGGGGCTACGTTTTCCTACGAGCAGTACTTC.

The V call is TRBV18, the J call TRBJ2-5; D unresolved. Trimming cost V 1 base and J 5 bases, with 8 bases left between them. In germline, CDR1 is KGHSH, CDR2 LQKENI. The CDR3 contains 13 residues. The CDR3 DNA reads TGTGCCAGCTCACCACGGGCGTCGGAGACCCAGTACTTC. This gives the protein CASSPRASETQYF.

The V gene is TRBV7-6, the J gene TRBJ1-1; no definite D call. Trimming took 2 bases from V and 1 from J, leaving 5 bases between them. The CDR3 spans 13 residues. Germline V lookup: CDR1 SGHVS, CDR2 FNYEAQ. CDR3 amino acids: CASSLKENTEAFF. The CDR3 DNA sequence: TGTGCCAGCAGCTTAAAAGAGAACACTGAAGCTTTCTTT.

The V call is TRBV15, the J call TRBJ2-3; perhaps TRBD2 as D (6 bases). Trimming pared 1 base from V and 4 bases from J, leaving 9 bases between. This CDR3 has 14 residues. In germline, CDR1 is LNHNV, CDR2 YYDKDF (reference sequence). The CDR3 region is CATSRAGAADTQYF. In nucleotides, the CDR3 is TGTGCCACCAGCAGAGCGGGAGCGGCAGATACGCAGTATTTT.

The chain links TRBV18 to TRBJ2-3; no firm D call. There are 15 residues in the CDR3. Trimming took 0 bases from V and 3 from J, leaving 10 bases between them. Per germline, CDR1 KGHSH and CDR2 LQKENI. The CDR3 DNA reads TGTGCCAGCTCACCACCTTCCACTGGGACAGATACGCAGTATTTT. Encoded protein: CASSPPSTGTDTQYF.

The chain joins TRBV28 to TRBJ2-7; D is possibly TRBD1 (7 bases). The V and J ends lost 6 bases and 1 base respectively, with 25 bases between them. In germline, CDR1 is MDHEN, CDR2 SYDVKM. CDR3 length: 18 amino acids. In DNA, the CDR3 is TGTGCCAGCAGCCCCAGGGGGAGGCCGTCCGCCCCATCCTACGAGCAGTACTTC. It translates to CASSPRGRPSAPSYEQYF. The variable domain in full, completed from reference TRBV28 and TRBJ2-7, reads DVKVTQSSRYLVKRTGEKVFLECVQDMDHENMFWYRQDPGLGLRLIYFSYDVKMKEKGDIPEGYSVSREKKERFSLILESASTNQTSMYLCASSPRGRPSAPSYEQYFGPGTRLTVT.